This record looks at one T cell receptor beta chain sequence and its context. Its cognate antigen is unknown. Repertoires were generated with immunoSEQ multiplex PCR, while TCRdb's copy carries only in-frame clones and drops some. The sample shows 84,000 or so clones, about 89% of them seen only once. The CDR3 is 14 residues long. Germline V CDR1 and CDR2: SGHRS, YFSETQ. Germline trimming cut 0 bases from V and 8 bases from J; bases unmatched to any gene: 5. This sample was taken from a study of identifying expanded T cells in peripheral blood. Study observations and caveats: Roughly two-week clone count variance significantly increased as total template count grew. Technical replicates showed about 1.2 changed clones; roughly two weeks roughly 16; four weeks 19.

During the collection period, no donor immune events like infections were recorded. The clonotype comes from a person between 18 and 75 years old in good health. The specimen sequenced was blood. V and J are TRBV5-1 and TRBJ1-2; TRBD1 aligns across 9 bases. Here the CDR3 DNA reads TGCGCCAGCAGCTTGGCGGGACAGGGCGACGGCTACACCTTC. Protein: CASSLAGQGDGYTF.